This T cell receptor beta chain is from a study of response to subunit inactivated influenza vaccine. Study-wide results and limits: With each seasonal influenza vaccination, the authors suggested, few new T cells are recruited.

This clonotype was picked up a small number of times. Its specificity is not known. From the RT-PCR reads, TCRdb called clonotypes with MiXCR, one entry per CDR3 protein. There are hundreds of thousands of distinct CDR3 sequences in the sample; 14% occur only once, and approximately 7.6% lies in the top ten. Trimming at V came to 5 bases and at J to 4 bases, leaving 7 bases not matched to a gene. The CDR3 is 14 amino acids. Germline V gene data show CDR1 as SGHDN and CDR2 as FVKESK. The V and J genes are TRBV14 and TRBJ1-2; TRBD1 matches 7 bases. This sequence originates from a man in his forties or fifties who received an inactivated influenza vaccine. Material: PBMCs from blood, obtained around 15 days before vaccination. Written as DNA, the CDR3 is TGTGCCAGCAGCTCCCGGGACAGCTTCTATGGCTACACCTTC. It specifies CASSSRDSFYGYTF.